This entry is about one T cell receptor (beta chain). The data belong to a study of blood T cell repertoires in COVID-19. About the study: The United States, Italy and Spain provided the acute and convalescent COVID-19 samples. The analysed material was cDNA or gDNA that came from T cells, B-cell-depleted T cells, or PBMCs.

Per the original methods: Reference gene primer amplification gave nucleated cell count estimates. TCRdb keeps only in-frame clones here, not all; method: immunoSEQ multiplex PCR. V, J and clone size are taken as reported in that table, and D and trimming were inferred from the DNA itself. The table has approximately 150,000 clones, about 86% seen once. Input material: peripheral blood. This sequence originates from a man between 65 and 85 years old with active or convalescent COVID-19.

The CDR3 sequence: CASTYYPGSNYGYTF. The CDR3 DNA reads TGTGCCAGCACCTATTACCCTGGGAGTAACTATGGCTACACCTTC. The J gene is TRBJ1-2, the V gene TRBV7-2; D gene ambiguous. V was cut by 7 bases and J by 1 base, with 16 bases left in between. The CDR3 spans 15 residues. Germline values: CDR1 SGHTA, CDR2 FQGNSA.